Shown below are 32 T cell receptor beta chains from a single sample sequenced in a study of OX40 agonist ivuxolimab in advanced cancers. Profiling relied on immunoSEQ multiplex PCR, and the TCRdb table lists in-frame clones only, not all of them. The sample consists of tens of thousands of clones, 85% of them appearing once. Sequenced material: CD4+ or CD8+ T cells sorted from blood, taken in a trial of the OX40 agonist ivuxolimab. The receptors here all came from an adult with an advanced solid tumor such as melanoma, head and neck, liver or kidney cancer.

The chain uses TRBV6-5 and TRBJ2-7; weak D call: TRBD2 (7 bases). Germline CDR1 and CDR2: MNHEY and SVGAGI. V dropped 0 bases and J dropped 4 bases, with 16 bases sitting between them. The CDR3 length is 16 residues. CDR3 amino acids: CASSYSGRGGGYEQYF. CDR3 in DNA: TGTGCCAGCAGTTACTCTGGGAGGGGAGGGGGGTACGAGCAGTACTTC.

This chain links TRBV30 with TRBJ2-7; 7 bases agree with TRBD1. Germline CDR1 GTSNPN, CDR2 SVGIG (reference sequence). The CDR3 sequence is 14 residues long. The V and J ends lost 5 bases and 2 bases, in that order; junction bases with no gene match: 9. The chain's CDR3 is CAWDKQGSAYEQYF. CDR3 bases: TGTGCCTGGGACAAACAGGGGTCCGCCTACGAGCAGTACTTC.

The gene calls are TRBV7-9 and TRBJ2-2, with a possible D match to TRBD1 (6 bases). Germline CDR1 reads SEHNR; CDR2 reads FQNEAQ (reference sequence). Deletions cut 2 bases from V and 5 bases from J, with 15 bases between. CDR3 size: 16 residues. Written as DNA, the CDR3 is TGTGCCAGCAGCTTATATCCCGGGACAAGAACCGGGGAGCTGTTTTTT. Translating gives CASSLYPGTRTGELFF.

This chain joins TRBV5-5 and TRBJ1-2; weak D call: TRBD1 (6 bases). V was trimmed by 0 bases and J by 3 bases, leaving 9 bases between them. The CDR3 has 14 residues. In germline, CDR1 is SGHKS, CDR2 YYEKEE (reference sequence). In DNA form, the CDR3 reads TGTGCCAGCAGCTTGGGTAGGGGGGACTATGGCTACACCTTC. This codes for CASSLGRGDYGYTF.

DNA of the CDR3: TGTGCCATCAGTCGACTAGCGGGAGAGGATACGCAGTATTTT. Its protein is CAISRLAGEDTQYF. This rearrangement joins TRBV10-3 to TRBJ2-3; 12 bases map to TRBD2. J gave up 6 bases and V 5 bases, and 3 bases lay outside the gene matches. CDR1 is ENHRY and CDR2 is SYGVKD in the germline V gene. The CDR3 totals 14 residues.

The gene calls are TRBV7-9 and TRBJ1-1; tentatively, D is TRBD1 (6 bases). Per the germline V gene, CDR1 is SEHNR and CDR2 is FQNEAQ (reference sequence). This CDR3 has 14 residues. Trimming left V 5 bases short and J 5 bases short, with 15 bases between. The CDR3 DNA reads TGTGCCAGCAGCGTACAGGGAGGTTGGACTGAAGCTTTCTTT. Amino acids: CASSVQGGWTEAFF.

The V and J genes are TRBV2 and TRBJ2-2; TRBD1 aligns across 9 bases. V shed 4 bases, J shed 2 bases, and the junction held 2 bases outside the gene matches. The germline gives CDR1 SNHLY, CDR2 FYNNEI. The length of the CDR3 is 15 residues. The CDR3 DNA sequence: TGTGCCAGCAGTGGACAGGGGGGTAACACCGGGGAGCTGTTTTTT. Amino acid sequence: CASSGQGGNTGELFF. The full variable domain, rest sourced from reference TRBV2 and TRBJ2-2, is EPEVTQTPSHQVTQMGQEVILRCVPISNHLYFYWYRQILGQKVEFLVSFYNNEISEKSEIFDDQFSVERPDGSNFTLKIRSTKLEDSAMYFCASSGQGGNTGELFFGEGSRLTVL.

The CDR3 nucleotides read TGTGCCTGGAGTTATGGTAGCAATCAGCCCCAGCATTTT. It encodes CAWSYGSNQPQHF. V and J are TRBV30 and TRBJ1-5; D ambiguous. Germline V gene lookup returns CDR1 GTSNPN and CDR2 SVGIG (reference sequence). V lost 2 bases, J lost 0 bases, and 5 bases lay in between. This CDR3 spans 13 amino acids.

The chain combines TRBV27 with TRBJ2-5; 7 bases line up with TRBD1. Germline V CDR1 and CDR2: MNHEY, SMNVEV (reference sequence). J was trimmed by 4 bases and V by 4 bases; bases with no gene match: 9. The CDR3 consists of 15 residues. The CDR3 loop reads CASSSQGGFGETQYF. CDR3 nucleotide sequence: TGTGCCAGCAGTTCACAAGGGGGCTTTGGAGAGACCCAGTACTTC.

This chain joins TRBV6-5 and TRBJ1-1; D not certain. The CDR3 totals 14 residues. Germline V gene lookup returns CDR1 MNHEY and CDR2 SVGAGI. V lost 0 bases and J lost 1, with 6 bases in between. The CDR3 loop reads CASSYSNGNTEAFF. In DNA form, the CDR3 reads TGTGCCAGCAGTTACTCAAACGGGAACACTGAAGCTTTCTTT.

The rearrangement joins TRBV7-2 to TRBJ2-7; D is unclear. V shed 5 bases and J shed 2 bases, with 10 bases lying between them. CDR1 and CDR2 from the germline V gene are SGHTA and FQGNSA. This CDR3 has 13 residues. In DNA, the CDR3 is TGTGCCAGCAGCGCAAACACCCCCTACGAGCAGTACTTC. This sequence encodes CASSANTPYEQYF.

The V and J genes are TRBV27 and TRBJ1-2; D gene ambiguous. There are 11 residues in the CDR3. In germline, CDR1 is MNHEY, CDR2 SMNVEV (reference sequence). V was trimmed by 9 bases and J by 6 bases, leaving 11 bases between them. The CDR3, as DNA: TGTGCCAGTAAGTTCGGGAATGGCTACACCTTC. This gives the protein CASKFGNGYTF.

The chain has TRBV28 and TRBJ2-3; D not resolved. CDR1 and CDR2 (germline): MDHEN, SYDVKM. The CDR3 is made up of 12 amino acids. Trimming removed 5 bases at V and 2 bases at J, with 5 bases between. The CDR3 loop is CASSGYTDTQYF. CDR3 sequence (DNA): TGTGCCAGCAGTGGGTACACAGATACGCAGTATTTT.

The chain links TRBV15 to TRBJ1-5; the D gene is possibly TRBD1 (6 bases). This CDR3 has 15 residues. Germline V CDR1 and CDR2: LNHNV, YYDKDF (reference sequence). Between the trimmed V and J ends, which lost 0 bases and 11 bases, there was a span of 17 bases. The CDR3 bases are TGTGCCACCAGCAGAGATCTGACCGGGGGCGCGACCCAGCATTTT. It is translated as CATSRDLTGGATQHF.

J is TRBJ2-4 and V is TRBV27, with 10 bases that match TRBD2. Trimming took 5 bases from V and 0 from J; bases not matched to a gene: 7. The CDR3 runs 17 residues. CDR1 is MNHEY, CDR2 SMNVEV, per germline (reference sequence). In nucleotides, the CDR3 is TGTGCCAGCAGTCCACTAGCGGGGTCGCGAGCCAAAAACATTCAGTACTTC. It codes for CASSPLAGSRAKNIQYF.

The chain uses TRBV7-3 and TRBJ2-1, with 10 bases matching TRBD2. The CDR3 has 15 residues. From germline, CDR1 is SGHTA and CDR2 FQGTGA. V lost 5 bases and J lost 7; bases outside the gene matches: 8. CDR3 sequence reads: CASSVSGRFDNEQFF. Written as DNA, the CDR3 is TGTGCCAGCAGCGTTAGCGGGAGGTTTGATAATGAGCAGTTCTTC.

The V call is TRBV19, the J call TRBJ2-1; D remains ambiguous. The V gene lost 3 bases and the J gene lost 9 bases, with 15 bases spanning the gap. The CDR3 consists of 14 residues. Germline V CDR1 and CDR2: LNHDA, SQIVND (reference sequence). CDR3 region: CASSIAGGRIEQFF. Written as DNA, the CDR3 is TGTGCCAGTAGTATTGCCGGTGGAAGGATTGAGCAGTTCTTC.

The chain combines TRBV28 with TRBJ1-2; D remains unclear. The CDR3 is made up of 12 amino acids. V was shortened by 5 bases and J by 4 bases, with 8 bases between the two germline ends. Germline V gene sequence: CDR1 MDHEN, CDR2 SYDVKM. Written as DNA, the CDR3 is TGTGCCAGCAGTCAAGGGCCCTATGGCTACACCTTC. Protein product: CASSQGPYGYTF.

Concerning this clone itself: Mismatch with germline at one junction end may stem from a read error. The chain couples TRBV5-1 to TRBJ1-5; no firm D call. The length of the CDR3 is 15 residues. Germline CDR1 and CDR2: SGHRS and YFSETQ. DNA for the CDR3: TGTGCCAGCAGCTTCGCCTGGGCGCCAAATCAGCCCCAGCATTTT. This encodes CASSFAWAPNQPQHF.

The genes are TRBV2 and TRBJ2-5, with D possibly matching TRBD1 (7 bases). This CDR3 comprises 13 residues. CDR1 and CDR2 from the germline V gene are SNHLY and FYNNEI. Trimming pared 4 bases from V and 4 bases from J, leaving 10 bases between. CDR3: CASSGQGGETQYF. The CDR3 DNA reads TGTGCCAGCAGTGGACAGGGAGGAGAGACCCAGTACTTC.

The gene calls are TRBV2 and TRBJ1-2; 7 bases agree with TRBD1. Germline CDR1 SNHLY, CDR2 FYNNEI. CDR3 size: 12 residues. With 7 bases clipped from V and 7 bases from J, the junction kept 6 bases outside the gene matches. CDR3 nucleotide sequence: TGTGCCAGCATCGAGCAGGGGGGTGGCTACACCTTC. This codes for CASIEQGGGYTF.

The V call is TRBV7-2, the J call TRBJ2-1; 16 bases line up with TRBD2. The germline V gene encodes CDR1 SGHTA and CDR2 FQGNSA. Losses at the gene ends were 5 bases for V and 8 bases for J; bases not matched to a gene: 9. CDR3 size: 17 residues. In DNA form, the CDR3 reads TGTGCCAGCAGCCTGGGACTAGCGGGAGGGCCATGGGATGAGCAGTTCTTC. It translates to CASSLGLAGGPWDEQFF.

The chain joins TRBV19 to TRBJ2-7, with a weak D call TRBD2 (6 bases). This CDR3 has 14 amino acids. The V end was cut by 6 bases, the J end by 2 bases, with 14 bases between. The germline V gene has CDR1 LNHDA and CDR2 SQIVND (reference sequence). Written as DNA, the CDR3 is TGTGCCAGTAGCCGTGGGGACTTTACCTACGAGCAGTACTTC. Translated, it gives CASSRGDFTYEQYF.

CDR3 sequence (DNA): TGTGCCAGCAGACCGTCAGAGTCGATAGCCAAAAACATTCAGTACTTC. Its protein is CASRPSESIAKNIQYF. The chain employs TRBV27 and TRBJ2-4, with no clear D. The V end was cut by 6 bases, the J end by 0 bases, with 15 bases between. Looked up from germline, CDR1 is MNHEY and CDR2 is SMNVEV (reference sequence). The CDR3 runs 16 residues.

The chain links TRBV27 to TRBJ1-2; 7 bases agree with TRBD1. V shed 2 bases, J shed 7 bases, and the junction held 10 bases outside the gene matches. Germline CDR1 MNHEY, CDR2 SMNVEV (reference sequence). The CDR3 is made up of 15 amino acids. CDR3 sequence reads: CASSLLPLTGSGYTF. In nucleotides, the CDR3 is TGTGCCAGCAGTTTACTCCCCTTGACAGGGTCTGGCTACACCTTC.

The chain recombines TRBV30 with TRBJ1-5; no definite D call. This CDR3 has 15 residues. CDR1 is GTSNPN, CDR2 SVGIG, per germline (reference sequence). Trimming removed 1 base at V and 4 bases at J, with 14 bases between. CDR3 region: CAWSGRQLGNQPQHF. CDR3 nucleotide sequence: TGTGCCTGGAGTGGGCGGCAGTTGGGAAATCAGCCCCAGCATTTT.

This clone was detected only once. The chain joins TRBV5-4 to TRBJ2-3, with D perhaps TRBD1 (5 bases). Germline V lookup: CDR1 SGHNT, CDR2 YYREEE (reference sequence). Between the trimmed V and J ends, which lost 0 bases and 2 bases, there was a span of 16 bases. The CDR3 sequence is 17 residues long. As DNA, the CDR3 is TGTGCCAGCAGCTTGGGGGCAGGGTCATATTCCACAGATACGCAGTATTTT. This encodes CASSLGAGSYSTDTQYF.

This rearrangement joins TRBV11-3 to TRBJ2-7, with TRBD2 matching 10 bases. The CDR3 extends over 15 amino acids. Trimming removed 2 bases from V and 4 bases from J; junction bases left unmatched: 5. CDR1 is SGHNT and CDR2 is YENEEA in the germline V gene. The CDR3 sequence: CASSLTAGGPYEQYF. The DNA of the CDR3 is TGTGCCAGCAGCTTAACAGCGGGAGGGCCTTACGAGCAGTACTTC.

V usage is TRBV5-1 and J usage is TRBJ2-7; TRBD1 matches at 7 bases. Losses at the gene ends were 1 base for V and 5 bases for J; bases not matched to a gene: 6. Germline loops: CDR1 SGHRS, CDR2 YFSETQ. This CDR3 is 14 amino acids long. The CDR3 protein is CASSLSTGYDEQYF. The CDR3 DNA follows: TGCGCCAGCAGCTTGTCGACAGGGTATGACGAGCAGTACTTC.

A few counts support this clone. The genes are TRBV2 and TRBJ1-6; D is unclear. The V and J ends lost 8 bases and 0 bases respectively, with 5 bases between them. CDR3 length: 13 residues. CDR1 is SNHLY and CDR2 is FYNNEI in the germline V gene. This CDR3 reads CASGSSYNSPLHF. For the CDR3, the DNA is TGTGCCAGCGGGAGCTCCTATAATTCACCCCTCCACTTT.

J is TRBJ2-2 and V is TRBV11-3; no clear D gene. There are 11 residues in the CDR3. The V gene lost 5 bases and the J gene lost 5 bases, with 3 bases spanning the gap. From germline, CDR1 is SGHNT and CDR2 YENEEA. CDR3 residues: CASSHTGELFF. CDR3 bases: TGTGCCAGCAGCCATACCGGGGAGCTGTTTTTT.

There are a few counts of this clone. In DNA, the CDR3 is TGTGCCAGTAGTAACTCTGGGACTCCGAACTATGGCTACACCTTC. Its protein product is CASSNSGTPNYGYTF. V is TRBV19 and J is TRBJ1-2; possibly TRBD1 for D (5 bases). The CDR3 is 15 amino acids. Germline values: CDR1 LNHDA, CDR2 SQIVND (reference sequence). Trimming shortened V by 4 bases and J by 2 bases, and 14 bases separated the two germline ends.